Shown below are 32 T cell receptor beta chains from a single sample sequenced in a study of CD8+ T cells in alopecia areata. RNA extraction was followed by reverse transcription into cDNA, which acted as the sequencing template. Sequencing was performed with immunoSEQ multiplex PCR; in TCRdb, only in-frame clones are kept and a portion is missing. The sample holds roughly 250,000 clones; under 70% are singletons and the top ten take 0.95% to 1.5%. The sequencing here drew on CD4+ T cells sorted from blood, taken at week 0. All receptors derive from a human donor with alopecia areata.

The gene calls are TRBV18 and TRBJ2-5; TRBD1 aligns across 7 bases. The CDR3 covers 12 residues. Germline lookup yields CDR1 KGHSH and CDR2 LQKENI. Trimming at V came to 6 bases and at J to 3 bases, leaving 1 base not matched to a gene. This CDR3 is CASSDREETQYF. The CDR3 DNA sequence: TGTGCCAGCTCCGACAGGGAAGAGACCCAGTACTTC.

The chain employs TRBV5-1 and TRBJ1-6; 10 nucleotides align to TRBD1. The V and J ends lost 3 bases and 7 bases, in that order; junction bases with no gene match: 4. This CDR3 is built from 15 residues. Germline V CDR1 and CDR2: SGHRS, YFSETQ. The CDR3 DNA reads as TGCGCCAGCAGCTCGCCGGGACAGGGGAATTCACCCCTCCACTTT. This encodes CASSSPGQGNSPLHF.

This clone was counted only a few times. This chain connects TRBV27 to TRBJ2-7, with D perhaps TRBD1 (8 bases). The CDR3 is 15 amino acids. Germline lookup yields CDR1 MNHEY and CDR2 SMNVEV (reference sequence). Between the trimmed V and J ends, which lost 9 bases and 3 bases, there was a span of 21 bases. CDR3 in DNA: TGTGCCAGTCAAAGCTTTACAGGGGGGGACTACGAGCAGTACTTC. Translating gives CASQSFTGGDYEQYF.

This chain uses TRBV7-9 with TRBJ2-7; D is unclear. The CDR3 contains 14 residues. Germline CDR1 SEHNR, CDR2 FQNEAQ (reference sequence). V was cut by 7 bases and J by 7 bases, with 20 bases left in between. CDR3 sequence: CASTSGGPLGEQYF. The CDR3, as DNA: TGTGCCAGCACCTCCGGCGGCCCACTGGGGGAGCAGTACTTC.

This clone was picked up a small number of times. V and J are TRBV29-1 and TRBJ2-1; 9 bases align to TRBD1. The CDR3 has 13 residues. V lost 6 bases to trimming and J lost 5 bases; unmatched junction nucleotides: 5. Germline CDR1 is SQVTM and CDR2 is ANQGSEA. CDR3 DNA sequence: TGCAGCGTGGCCCGGGACAGGGACAATGAGCAGTTCTTC. As protein: CSVARDRDNEQFF.

There are a few counts of this clone. The chain uses TRBV5-1 and TRBJ1-5; possibly TRBD1 for D (6 bases). Germline V CDR1 and CDR2: SGHRS, YFSETQ. V was cut by 2 bases and J by 7 bases, with 16 bases left in between. CDR3 length equals 15 residues. The CDR3 loop reads CASSLANREGQPQHF. In nucleotides, the CDR3 is TGCGCCAGCAGCTTAGCTAACAGGGAAGGACAGCCCCAGCATTTT.

V is TRBV30 and J is TRBJ2-1, with 9 bases lining up with TRBD2. Germline V CDR1 and CDR2: GTSNPN, SVGIG (reference sequence). V trimming: 0 bases; J trimming: 9 bases; junction bases outside the gene matches: 6. CDR3 length equals 14 residues. Here the CDR3 reads CAWSVGLAGIEQFF. In nucleotides, the CDR3 is TGTGCCTGGAGTGTGGGGCTAGCGGGGATTGAGCAGTTCTTC.

The V and J genes are TRBV5-6 and TRBJ2-5; perhaps D is TRBD1 or TRBD2 (6 bases each). The germline gives CDR1 SGHDT, CDR2 YYEEEE. V shed 0 bases and J shed 0 bases, with 12 bases lying between them. The CDR3 length is 16 residues. The CDR3 DNA reads TGTGCCAGCAGCTTGGTTCCGGGGGCGAACCAAGAGACCCAGTACTTC. Amino acid sequence: CASSLVPGANQETQYF.

The rearrangement links TRBV7-3 to TRBJ2-6, with D possibly matching TRBD2 (6 bases). V lost 5 bases, J lost 2 bases, and 16 bases lay in between. The germline V gene has CDR1 SGHTA and CDR2 FQGTGA. This CDR3 has 17 amino acids. The CDR3 bases are TGTGCCAGCAGCGCCCAGGGATGGAGGGCTGGGGCCAACGTCCTGACTTTC. It codes for CASSAQGWRAGANVLTF.

The rearrangement joins TRBV7-8 to TRBJ2-5; 8 bases fit TRBD2. The CDR3 has 15 amino acids. Germline values: CDR1 SGHVS, CDR2 FQNEAQ. The V and J ends lost 1 base and 2 bases, in that order; junction bases with no gene match: 3. CDR3 loop: CASSLGTSGQETQYF. DNA for the CDR3: TGTGCCAGCAGCTTAGGTACTAGCGGTCAAGAGACCCAGTACTTC.

The chain uses TRBV29-1 and TRBJ2-2; unclear D gene. The ends were cut back, 4 bases at V and 0 bases at J, with 9 bases in the middle. This CDR3 contains 14 residues. Germline V gene lookup returns CDR1 SQVTM and CDR2 ANQGSEA. CDR3 nucleotide sequence: TGCAGCGTTGGGGCTGGCGCGAACACCGGGGAGCTGTTTTTT. Its translation: CSVGAGANTGELFF.

The chain couples TRBV4-3 to TRBJ2-5; 12 bases are shared with TRBD1. The J call may be incorrect, as the DNA end agrees better with TRBJ2-7. The CDR3 is made up of 16 amino acids. Per the germline V gene, CDR1 is LGHNA and CDR2 is YSLEER. The CDR3 DNA is TGCGCCAGCAGCCAAGTAGGGACAGGGGGCTGGTACGAGCAGTACTTC. Its translation: CASSQVGTGGWYEQYF.

Many counts were recorded for this clone. The chain combines TRBV4-3 with TRBJ1-4; no definite D call. The CDR3 runs to 16 residues. Trimming stripped 0 bases from V and 0 bases from J, with 8 bases between. CDR1 is LGHNA, CDR2 YSLEER, per germline. DNA for the CDR3: TGCGCCAGCAGCCAAGATTTGGGCGCAACTAATGAAAAACTGTTTTTT. Its translation: CASSQDLGATNEKLFF.

This chain connects TRBV29-1 to TRBJ2-5; no reliable D call. The CDR3 contains 11 residues. V lost 6 bases to trimming and J lost 2 bases, with 7 bases between them. Looked up from germline, CDR1 is SQVTM and CDR2 is ANQGSEA. This CDR3 reads CSVELQETQYF. For the CDR3, the DNA is TGCAGCGTGGAGCTACAAGAGACCCAGTACTTC. Combining the CDR3 with reference TRBV29-1 and TRBJ2-5 gives the whole variable domain SAVISQKPSRDICQRGTSLTIQCQVDSQVTMMFWYRQQPGQSLTLIATANQGSEATYESGFVIDKFPISRPNLTFSTLTVSNMSPEDSSIYLCSVELQETQYFGPGTRLLVL.

The rearrangement links TRBV9 to TRBJ2-3; TRBD2 might be the D (6 bases). Germline V gene lookup returns CDR1 SGDLS and CDR2 YYNGEE. This CDR3 is built from 16 residues. V was trimmed by 3 bases and J by 5 bases, leaving 19 bases between them. The CDR3 loop is CASSARDSRQGDTQYF. The CDR3 region has the DNA TGTGCCAGCAGCGCCCGGGACTCCCGACAAGGAGATACGCAGTATTTT.

The chain joins TRBV19 to TRBJ1-1; no firm D call. This CDR3 contains 13 residues. Deletions cut 10 bases from V and 1 base from J, with 13 bases between. CDR1 is LNHDA, CDR2 SQIVND, per germline (reference sequence). The DNA for the CDR3 is TGTGCCACCTCGTCGCTAAGGAACACTGAAGCTTTCTTT. Its translation: CATSSLRNTEAFF.

This clone was detected only once. The V gene is TRBV4-1, the J gene TRBJ2-6; tentatively, D is TRBD1 (5 bases). Germline values: CDR1 MGHRA, CDR2 YSYEKL. The V end lost 4 bases, the J end lost 0 bases, and 16 bases lay between the germline ends. The CDR3 consists of 18 residues. CDR3 sequence: CASSPAPRQSSGANVLTF. The CDR3 coding sequence is TGCGCCAGCAGCCCCGCGCCAAGACAGTCCTCTGGGGCCAACGTCCTGACTTTC.

Turning to this clone: Other nucleotide sequences from this sample produce the same CDR3. This chain uses TRBV29-1 with TRBJ2-2; possibly TRBD2 for D (6 bases). The germline gives CDR1 SQVTM, CDR2 ANQGSEA. The ends were cut back, 6 bases at V and 1 base at J, with 12 bases in the middle. The CDR3 covers 14 residues. CDR3 DNA: TGCAGCGTGTTAGGGACTTTGAACACCGGGGAGCTGTTTTTT. It codes for CSVLGTLNTGELFF.

This clone was detected only a few times. This chain connects TRBV30 to TRBJ1-6, with 8 nucleotides matching TRBD1. The CDR3 has 16 amino acids. CDR1 is GTSNPN, CDR2 SVGIG, per germline (reference sequence). The V and J ends lost 0 bases and 6 bases, in that order; junction bases with no gene match: 7. DNA of the CDR3: TGTGCCTGGAGTGTAAGGACAGGGCACTCTAATTCACCCCTCCACTTT. Translated, it gives CAWSVRTGHSNSPLHF.

This chain joins TRBV5-6 and TRBJ2-6; unclear D gene. The CDR3 has 16 residues. From germline, CDR1 is SGHDT and CDR2 YYEEEE. V lost 4 bases to trimming and J lost 0 bases, with 11 bases between them. This CDR3 is CASSRSTSSGANVLTF. As DNA, the CDR3 is TGTGCCAGCAGCCGCAGTACGAGCTCTGGGGCCAACGTCCTGACTTTC.

The chain joins TRBV2 to TRBJ2-7; D remains ambiguous. Between the trimmed V and J ends, which lost 8 bases and 0 bases, there was a span of 14 bases. Germline V gene data show CDR1 as SNHLY and CDR2 as FYNNEI. This CDR3 has 14 amino acids. The CDR3 DNA sequence: TGTGCCAGCCCGAAGCATCCCGACTCCTACGAGCAGTACTTC. It codes for CASPKHPDSYEQYF.

This clone has just a few counts. The rearrangement links TRBV7-2 to TRBJ2-3, with 13 positions matching TRBD2. The J segment lost 7 bases and the V segment lost 5 bases, leaving 6 bases of the junction unmatched. The CDR3 is made up of 15 amino acids. Per the germline V gene, CDR1 is SGHTA and CDR2 is FQGNSA. The chain's CDR3 is CASSPGTSGDYTQYF. The CDR3 bases are TGTGCCAGCAGCCCCGGGACTAGCGGGGATTATACGCAGTATTTT.

With regard to this clone: Other DNA sequences in the sample encode the same CDR3. The chain employs TRBV30 and TRBJ2-7; D not resolved. Germline CDR1 and CDR2: GTSNPN and SVGIG (reference sequence). Trimming stripped 0 bases from V and 4 bases from J, with 7 bases between. The length of the CDR3 is 12 residues. CDR3 in DNA: TGTGCCTGGAGTGTGGGTGGGTACGAGCAGTACTTC. Amino acids: CAWSVGGYEQYF.

The chain joins TRBV2 to TRBJ2-2; D is possibly TRBD1 or TRBD2 (5 bases each). The CDR3 loop spans 14 amino acids. Germline values: CDR1 SNHLY, CDR2 FYNNEI. V lost 11 bases, J lost 0 bases, and 13 bases lay in between. CDR3 nucleotides: TGTGCCGGCGGTAGAGGGGCGAACACCGGGGAGCTGTTTTTT. Protein: CAGGRGANTGELFF. Combining the CDR3 with reference TRBV2 and TRBJ2-2 gives the whole variable domain EPEVTQTPSHQVTQMGQEVILRCVPISNHLYFYWYRQILGQKVEFLVSFYNNEISEKSEIFDDQFSVERPDGSNFTLKIRSTKLEDSAMYFCAGGRGANTGELFFGEGSRLTVL.

The chain carries TRBV29-1 and TRBJ1-3, with D perhaps TRBD1 (5 bases). The CDR3 runs to 11 residues. CDR1 SQVTM and CDR2 ANQGSEA come from the germline V gene. In DNA form, the CDR3 reads TGCTCCGGCAGGGTAGGAAACACCATATATTTT. This codes for CSGRVGNTIYF.

This chain uses TRBV25-1 with TRBJ1-1; D possibly corresponds to TRBD1 (6 bases). The CDR3 is made up of 11 amino acids. Per germline, CDR1 MGHDK and CDR2 SYGVNS. V lost 8 bases and J 7 bases, leaving 11 bases between the germline ends. The CDR3 DNA sequence: TGTGCCAGCGCCGACAGGCGTGAAGCTTTCTTT. Its translation is CASADRREAFF.

This clone was counted between two and nine times. The gene calls are TRBV21-1 and TRBJ1-1. TRBV21-1 is annotated as a pseudogene. CDR3 length equals 15 residues. This CDR3 is CASSKSGRERTEAFF. The CDR3 nucleotides are TGTGCCAGCAGCAAATCGGGGCGGGAAAGGACAGAAGCTTTCTTT.

V gene TRBV7-6 combines with J gene TRBJ1-6, with TRBD1 as a possible D gene (5 bases). V lost 5 bases to trimming and J lost 10 bases, with 15 bases between them. The CDR3 is made up of 14 amino acids. Per the germline V gene, CDR1 is SGHVS and CDR2 is FNYEAQ. The CDR3 spells CASSPSLGESPLHF. CDR3 DNA sequence: TGTGCCAGCAGCCCTAGCCTGGGGGAGTCACCCCTCCACTTT.

The CDR3 loop reads CSVEYVPGTDTQYF. CDR3 sequence (DNA): TGCAGCGTTGAATACGTGCCGGGCACAGATACGCAGTATTTT. The genes are TRBV29-1 and TRBJ2-3, with D uncertain. The germline V gene has CDR1 SQVTM and CDR2 ANQGSEA. CDR3 length: 14 residues. The V end was cut by 2 bases, the J end by 1 base, with 10 bases between.

This CDR3 reads CASRTIGPGEQYF. CDR3 nucleotide sequence: TGTGCCAGCAGAACAATTGGACCGGGCGAGCAGTACTTC. The J gene is TRBJ2-7, the V gene TRBV5-6; D gene unclear. Per the germline V gene, CDR1 is SGHDT and CDR2 is YYEEEE. V shed 5 bases and J shed 6 bases, with 15 bases lying between them. The CDR3 length is 13 residues.

The chain combines TRBV12-5 with TRBJ2-1; D gene uncertain. This CDR3 is 13 amino acids long. V shed 6 bases and J shed 6 bases, with 12 bases lying between them. Germline CDR1 and CDR2: LGHNT and FRNRAP. The DNA for the CDR3 is TGTGCTAGTGGCCTTGGACCCCTCAATGAGCAGTTCTTC. It specifies CASGLGPLNEQFF. Full variable domain (remainder filled in from reference TRBV12-5 and TRBJ2-1): DARVTQTPRHKVTEMGQEVTMRCQPILGHNTVFWYRQTMMQGLELLAYFRNRAPLDDSGMPKDRFSAEMPDATLATLKIQPSEPRDSAVYFCASGLGPLNEQFFGPGTRLTVL.

The rearrangement uses TRBV4-3 and TRBJ2-3; 10 bases agree with TRBD2. With V trimmed by 4 bases and J by 5 bases, 12 bases remained unmatched. Per germline, CDR1 LGHNA and CDR2 YSLEER. The CDR3 consists of 17 residues. The CDR3 reads CASSLIISGGQGDTQYF. The CDR3 coding sequence is TGCGCCAGCAGCCTCATAATTAGCGGGGGGCAAGGAGATACGCAGTATTTT.